This TCR beta chain originates from a study of blood T cell repertoires in COVID-19. Whole-study context: Specimens from acute and convalescent COVID-19 originated in the United States, Italy and Spain. T cells, B-cell-depleted T cells, or PBMCs supplied cDNA or gDNA.

Under the authors' procedure: Amplification with reference gene primers provided the estimates of nucleated cell counts. Clones were read by immunoSEQ multiplex PCR, and TCRdb kept only the in-frame ones, dropping some. V and J calls plus clone size are reproduced from that table; the DNA served to infer D and trimming. The repertoire holds 360,000 or so clones, with approximately 89% as singletons. One Seattle source followed patients from active infection through their disease course. V lost 4 bases to trimming and J lost 2 bases, with 14 bases between them. The CDR3 has 15 residues. Germline-derived CDR1 and CDR2 are LGHNA and YNFKEQ.

The sequencing sample was made of peripheral blood. The rearrangement links TRBV4-2 to TRBJ1-1; a possible D gene is TRBD1 (6 bases). The clonotype comes from a woman aged 60-75 years with COVID-19, enrolled during active disease. CDR3: CASSPLAGTNTEAFF. CDR3 DNA: TGTGCCAGCAGCCCTCTCGCAGGGACAAACACTGAAGCTTTCTTT.